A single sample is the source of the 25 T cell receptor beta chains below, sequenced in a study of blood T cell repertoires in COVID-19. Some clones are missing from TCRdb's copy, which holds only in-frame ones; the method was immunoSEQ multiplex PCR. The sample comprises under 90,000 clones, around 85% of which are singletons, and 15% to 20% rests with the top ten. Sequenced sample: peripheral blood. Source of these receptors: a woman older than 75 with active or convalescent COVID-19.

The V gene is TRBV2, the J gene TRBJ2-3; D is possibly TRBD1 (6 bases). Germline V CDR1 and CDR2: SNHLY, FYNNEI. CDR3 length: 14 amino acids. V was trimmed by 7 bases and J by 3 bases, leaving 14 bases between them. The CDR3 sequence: CASISDSGTDTQYF. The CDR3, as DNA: TGTGCCAGCATTTCGGACAGTGGGACAGATACGCAGTATTTT.

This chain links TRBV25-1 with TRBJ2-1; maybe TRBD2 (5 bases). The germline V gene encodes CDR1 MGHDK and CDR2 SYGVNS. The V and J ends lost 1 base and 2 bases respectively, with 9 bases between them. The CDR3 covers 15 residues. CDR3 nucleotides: TGTGCCAGCAGTGAATCCGGGGAGACCTACAATGAGCAGTTCTTC. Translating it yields CASSESGETYNEQFF.

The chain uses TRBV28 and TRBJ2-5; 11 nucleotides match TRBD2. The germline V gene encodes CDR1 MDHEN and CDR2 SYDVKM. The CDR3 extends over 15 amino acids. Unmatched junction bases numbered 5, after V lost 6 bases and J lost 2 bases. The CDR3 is CASSPSGRQQETQYF. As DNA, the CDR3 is TGTGCCAGCAGCCCTAGCGGGAGGCAACAAGAGACCCAGTACTTC.

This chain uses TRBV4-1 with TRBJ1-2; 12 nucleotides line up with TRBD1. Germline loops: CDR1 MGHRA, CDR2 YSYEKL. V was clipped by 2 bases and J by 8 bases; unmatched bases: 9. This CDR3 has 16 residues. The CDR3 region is CASSQPGQGAIGGYTF. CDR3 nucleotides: TGCGCCAGCAGCCAACCGGGACAGGGGGCGATAGGAGGCTACACCTTC.

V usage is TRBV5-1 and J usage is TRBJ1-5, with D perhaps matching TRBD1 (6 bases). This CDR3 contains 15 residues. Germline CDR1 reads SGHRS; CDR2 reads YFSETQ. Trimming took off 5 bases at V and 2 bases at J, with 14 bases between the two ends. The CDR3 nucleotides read TGCGCCAGCAGGGGGGCCGGGGACGGCAATCAGCCCCAGCATTTT. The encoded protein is CASRGAGDGNQPQHF.

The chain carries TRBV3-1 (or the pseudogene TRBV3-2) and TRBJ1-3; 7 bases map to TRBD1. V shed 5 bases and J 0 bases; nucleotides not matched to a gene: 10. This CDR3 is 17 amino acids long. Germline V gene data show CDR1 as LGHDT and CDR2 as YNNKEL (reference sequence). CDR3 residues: CASSWDSLTLSGNTIYF. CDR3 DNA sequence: TGTGCCAGCAGCTGGGACAGCCTTACTCTCTCTGGAAACACCATATATTTT.

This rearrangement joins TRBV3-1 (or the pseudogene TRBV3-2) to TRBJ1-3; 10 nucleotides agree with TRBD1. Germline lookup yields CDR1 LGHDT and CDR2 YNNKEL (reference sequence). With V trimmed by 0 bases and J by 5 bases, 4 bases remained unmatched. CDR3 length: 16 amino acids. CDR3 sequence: CASSQEKTGGRNTIYF. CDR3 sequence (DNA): TGTGCCAGCAGCCAAGAGAAGACAGGGGGCAGAAACACCATATATTTT.

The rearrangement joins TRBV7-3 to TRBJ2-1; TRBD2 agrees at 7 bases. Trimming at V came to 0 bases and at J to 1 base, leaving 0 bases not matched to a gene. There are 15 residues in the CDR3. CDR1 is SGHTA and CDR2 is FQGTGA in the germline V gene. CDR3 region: CASSLTRESYNEQFF. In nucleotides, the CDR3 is TGTGCCAGCAGCTTAACGCGGGAGTCCTACAATGAGCAGTTCTTC.

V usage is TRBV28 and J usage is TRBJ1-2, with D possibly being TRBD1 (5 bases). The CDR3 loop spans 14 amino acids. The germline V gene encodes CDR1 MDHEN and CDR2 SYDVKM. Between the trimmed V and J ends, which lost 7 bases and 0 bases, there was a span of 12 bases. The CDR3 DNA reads TGTGCCAGCAAATCCCAGACAGCTAACTATGGCTACACCTTC. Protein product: CASKSQTANYGYTF.

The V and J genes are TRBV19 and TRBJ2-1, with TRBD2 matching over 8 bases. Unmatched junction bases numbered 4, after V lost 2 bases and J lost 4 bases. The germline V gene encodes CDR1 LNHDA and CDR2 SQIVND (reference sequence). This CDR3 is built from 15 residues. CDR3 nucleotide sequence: TGTGCCAGTAGTATAACTAGCGGAGAATACAATGAGCAGTTCTTC. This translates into CASSITSGEYNEQFF.

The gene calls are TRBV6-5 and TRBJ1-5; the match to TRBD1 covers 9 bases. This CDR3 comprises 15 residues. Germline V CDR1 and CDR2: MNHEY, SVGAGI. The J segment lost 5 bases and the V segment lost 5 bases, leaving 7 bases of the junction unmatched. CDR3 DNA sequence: TGTGCCAGCAGTCGCCAGCGGACAGGGGATCAGCCCCAGCATTTT. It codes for CASSRQRTGDQPQHF.

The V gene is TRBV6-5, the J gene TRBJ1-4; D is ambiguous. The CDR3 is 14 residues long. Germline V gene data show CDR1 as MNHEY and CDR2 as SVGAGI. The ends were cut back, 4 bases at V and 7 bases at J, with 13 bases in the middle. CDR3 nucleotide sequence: TGTGCCAGCAGTTCCCCAATGGAGGGTGAAAAACTGTTTTTT. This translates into CASSSPMEGEKLFF.

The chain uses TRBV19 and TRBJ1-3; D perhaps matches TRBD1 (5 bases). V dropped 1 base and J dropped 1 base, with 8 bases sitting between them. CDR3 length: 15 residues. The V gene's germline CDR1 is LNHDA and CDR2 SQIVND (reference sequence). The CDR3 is CASSIGGTSGNTIYF. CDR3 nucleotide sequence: TGTGCCAGTAGTATAGGCGGGACGTCTGGAAACACCATATATTTT.

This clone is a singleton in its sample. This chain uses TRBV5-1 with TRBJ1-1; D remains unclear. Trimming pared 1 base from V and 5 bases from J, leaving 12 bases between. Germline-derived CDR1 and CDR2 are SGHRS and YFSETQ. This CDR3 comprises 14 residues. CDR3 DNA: TGCGCCAGCAGCTTGCAGGATTTGGGTACTGAAGCTTTCTTT. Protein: CASSLQDLGTEAFF.

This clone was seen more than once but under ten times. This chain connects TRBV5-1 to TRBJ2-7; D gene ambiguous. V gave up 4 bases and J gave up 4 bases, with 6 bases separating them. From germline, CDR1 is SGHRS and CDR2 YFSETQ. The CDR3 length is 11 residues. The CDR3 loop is CASSDGYEQYF. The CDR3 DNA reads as TGCGCCAGCAGCGACGGGTACGAGCAGTACTTC.

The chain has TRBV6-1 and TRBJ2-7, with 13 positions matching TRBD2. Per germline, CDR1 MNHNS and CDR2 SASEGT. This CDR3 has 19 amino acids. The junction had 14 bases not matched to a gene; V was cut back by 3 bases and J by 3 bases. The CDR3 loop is CASSDPTSGRPAGIYEQYF. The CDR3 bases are TGTGCCAGCAGTGACCCGACTAGCGGGAGGCCGGCCGGGATCTACGAGCAGTACTTC.

This CDR3 is CASSLAGSSYNEQFF. The CDR3 nucleotides are TGTGCCAGCAGCTTGGCCGGGAGCTCCTACAATGAGCAGTTCTTC. The chain couples TRBV11-1 to TRBJ2-1; maybe TRBD2 (6 bases). CDR3 length: 15 amino acids. Per the germline V gene, CDR1 is SGHAT and CDR2 is FQDESV (reference sequence). V lost 3 bases and J lost 0, with 9 bases in between.

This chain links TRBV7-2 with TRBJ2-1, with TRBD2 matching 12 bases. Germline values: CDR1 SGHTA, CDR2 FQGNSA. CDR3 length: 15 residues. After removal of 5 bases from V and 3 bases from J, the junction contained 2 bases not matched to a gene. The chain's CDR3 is CASSASGGVYNEQFF. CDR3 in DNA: TGTGCCAGCAGCGCTAGCGGGGGGGTCTACAATGAGCAGTTCTTC.

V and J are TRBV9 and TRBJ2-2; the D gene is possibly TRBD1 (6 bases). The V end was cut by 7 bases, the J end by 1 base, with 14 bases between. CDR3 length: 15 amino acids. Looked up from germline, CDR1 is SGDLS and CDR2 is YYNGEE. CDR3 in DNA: TGTGCCAGCTCACGGCAGGGGAGGAACACCGGGGAGCTGTTTTTT. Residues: CASSRQGRNTGELFF.

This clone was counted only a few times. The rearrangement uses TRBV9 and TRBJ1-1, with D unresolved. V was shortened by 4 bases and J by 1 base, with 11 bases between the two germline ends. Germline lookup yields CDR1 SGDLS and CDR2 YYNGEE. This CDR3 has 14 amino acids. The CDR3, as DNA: TGTGCCAGCAGCCCCCGCGGCGGGAACACTGAAGCTTTCTTT. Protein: CASSPRGGNTEAFF. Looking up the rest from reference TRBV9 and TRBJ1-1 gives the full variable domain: DSGVTQTPKHLITATGQRVTLRCSPRSGDLSVYWYQQSLDQGLQFLIQYYNGEERAKGNILERFSAQQFPDLHSELNLSSLELGDSALYFCASSPRGGNTEAFFGQGTRLTVV.

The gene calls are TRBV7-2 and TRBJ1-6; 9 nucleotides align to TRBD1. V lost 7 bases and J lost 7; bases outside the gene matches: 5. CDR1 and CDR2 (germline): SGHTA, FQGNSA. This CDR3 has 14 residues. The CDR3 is CASTRTGANSPLHF. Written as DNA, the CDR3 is TGTGCCAGCACCCGGACAGGGGCGAATTCACCCCTCCACTTT.

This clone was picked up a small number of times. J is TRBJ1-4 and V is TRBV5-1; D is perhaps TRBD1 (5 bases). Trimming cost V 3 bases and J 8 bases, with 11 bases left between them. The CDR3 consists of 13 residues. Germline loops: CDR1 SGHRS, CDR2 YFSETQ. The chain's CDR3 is CASSSQGNEKLFF. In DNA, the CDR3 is TGCGCCAGCAGCTCTCAGGGTAACGAAAAACTGTTTTTT. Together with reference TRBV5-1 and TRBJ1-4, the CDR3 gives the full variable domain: KAGVTQTPRYLIKTRGQQVTLSCSPISGHRSVSWYQQTPGQGLQFLFEYFSETQRNKGNFPGRFSGRQFSNSRSEMNVSTLELGDSALYLCASSSQGNEKLFFGSGTQLSVL.

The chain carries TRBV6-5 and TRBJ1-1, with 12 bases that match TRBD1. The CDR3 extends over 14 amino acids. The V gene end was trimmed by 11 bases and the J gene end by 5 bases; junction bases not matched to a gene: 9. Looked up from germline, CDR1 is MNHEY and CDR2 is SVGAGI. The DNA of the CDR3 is TGTGCCTCCGGGACAGGGGGCGTGTGGACTGAAGCTTTCTTT. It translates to CASGTGGVWTEAFF.

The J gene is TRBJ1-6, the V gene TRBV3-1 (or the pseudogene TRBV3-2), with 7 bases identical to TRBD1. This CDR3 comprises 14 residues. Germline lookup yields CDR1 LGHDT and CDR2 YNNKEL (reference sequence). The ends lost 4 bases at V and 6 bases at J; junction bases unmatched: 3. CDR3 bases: TGTGCCAGCAGCCGGACAGGTCGTAATTCACCCCTCCACTTT. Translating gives CASSRTGRNSPLHF.

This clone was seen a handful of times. This CDR3 reads CASSLGGPGDTEAFF. The CDR3 coding sequence is TGTGCCAGCAGCTTAGGGGGGCCCGGGGACACTGAAGCTTTCTTT. The chain employs TRBV7-8 and TRBJ1-1; TRBD1 might be the D (6 bases). This CDR3 spans 15 amino acids. V was shortened by 1 base and J by 3 bases, with 12 bases between the two germline ends. Germline assignment: CDR1 SGHVS and CDR2 FQNEAQ.